The rows below give T cell receptor beta chains drawn from one sample of a study of blood T cells in healthy people across ages. TCRdb recomputed calls from the 5' RACE reads with MiXCR, one row per CDR3 protein. This table holds approximately 690,000 distinct CDR3 sequences, 58% found once. Material: blood. These receptors all stem from a man in his 60s in good health. Both conserved end residues are part of each CDR3. The D gene is left open where the match is weak. Rows may omit the clone size; those that give it use once, few, many or a size class.

TRBJ1-2	.	TRBV5-1	few	TGCGCCAGCAGCACCCCGGACGTATTCGGGGGCTACACCTTC	CASSTPDVFGGYTF
TRBJ2-5	.	TRBV11-2	many	TGTGCCAGCAGCGTAGGTACTCAAGAGACCCAGTACTTC	CASSVGTQETQYF
TRBJ2-3	.	TRBV7-2	.	TGTGCCAGCAGCTCGCGGGCCCCTAGCACAGATACGCAGTATTTT	CASSSRAPSTDTQYF
TRBJ2-3	TRBD1	TRBV12-3/TRBV12-4	.	TGTGCCAGCAGTCTGACAGGGCCCTGGGGCACGGATACGCAGTATTTT	CASSLTGPWGTDTQYF
TRBJ2-4	.	TRBV29-1	few	TGCAGCGTTGAAGCTACCCAAGCCAAAAACATTCAGTACTTC	CSVEATQAKNIQYF
TRBJ1-2	TRBD1	TRBV6-1	few	TGTGCCAGCAGTGGTCGGACAGGGATGGATGGCTACACCTTC	CASSGRTGMDGYTF
TRBJ2-1	.	TRBV11-2	.	TGTGCCAGCAGCGTAGATAGGGCAGCGAATGAGCAGTTCTTC	CASSVDRAANEQFF
TRBJ2-3	TRBD2	TRBV2	.	TGTGCCAGCCGTTCCGGGACTAGCAGTATCACAGATACGCAGTATTTT	CASRSGTSSITDTQYF
TRBJ2-3	.	TRBV2	.	TGTGCCAGCAGTGGGGGTGACTACACAGATACGCAGTATTTT	CASSGGDYTDTQYF
TRBJ1-1	.	TRBV7-9	.	TGTGCCAGCAGCTCCTCCCGGGGGACTGAAGCTTTCTTT	CASSSSRGTEAFF
TRBJ1-2	.	TRBV28	few	TGTGCCAGCAGCCCCTTTATTGATGGCTACACCTTC	CASSPFIDGYTF
TRBJ1-2	TRBD1	TRBV5-1	.	TGCGCCAGCAGCTTGGAGGGACAGCCGAACTATGGCTACACCTTC	CASSLEGQPNYGYTF
TRBJ2-7	TRBD2	TRBV20-1	few	TGCAGTGCTAGAGATCTCCAGGGACTAACCTACGAGCAGTACTTC	CSARDLQGLTYEQYF
TRBJ2-3	.	TRBV12-3/TRBV12-4	.	TGTGCCAGCAGTTTTGTTAGGGGAAGCACAGATACGCAGTATTTT	CASSFVRGSTDTQYF
TRBJ1-1	.	TRBV7-9	.	TGTGCCAGCAGCTTAGTTCAGGGTATAGACACTGAAGCTTTCTTT	CASSLVQGIDTEAFF
TRBJ2-4	.	TRBV29-1	many	TGCAGCGTTGTCTCCCCTAACAAAAACATTCAGTACTTC	CSVVSPNKNIQYF
TRBJ2-7	TRBD1	TRBV12-3/TRBV12-4	.	TGTGCCAGCAGTTTGGGGGGACAGGGCTCGTCCGAGCAGTACTTC	CASSLGGQGSSEQYF
TRBJ1-1	.	TRBV20-1	.	TGCAGTGCTAGTCCCCAGATGAACACTGAAGCTTTCTTT	CSASPQMNTEAFF
TRBJ2-7	.	TRBV5-1	.	TGCGCCAGCAGCTTGATGGACGGCACAGATACTCAGTACTTC	CASSLMDGTDTQYF
TRBJ2-3	.	TRBV20-1	few	TGCAGTGCTAGGGGTGACACAGATACGCAGTATTTT	CSARGDTDTQYF
TRBJ1-2	.	TRBV7-2	.	TGTGCCAGCAGCTTAGCTCGGGGAAACTATGGCTACACCTTC	CASSLARGNYGYTF
TRBJ2-6	TRBD1	TRBV7-9	.	TGCGCCAGCAGCCCCCGGGACAGCTCCTCTGGGGCCAACGTCCTGACTTTC	CASSPRDSSSGANVLTF
TRBJ2-2	.	TRBV6-1	.	TGTGCCAGCCGTGACGGCCGGGGGTGGGGGGAGCTGTTTTTT	CASRDGRGWGELFF
TRBJ1-4	TRBD1	TRBV5-1	.	TGCGCCAGCAGAACCGGGACAGGGGATGAAAAACTGTTTTTT	CASRTGTGDEKLFF
TRBJ2-1	.	TRBV5-5	once	TGTGCCAGCAGCCAGTTGGACGGGGGTGGAAATGAGCAGTTCTTC	CASSQLDGGGNEQFF
TRBJ1-1	.	TRBV5-1	few	TGCGCCAGCAGCCCCGGAGGCAGAATGAACACTGAAGCTTTCTTT	CASSPGGRMNTEAFF
TRBJ2-2	TRBD2	TRBV11-2	.	TGTGCCAGCAGCTTAGTAAGCGGGACCACCGGGGAGCTGTTTTTT	CASSLVSGTTGELFF
TRBJ1-1	.	TRBV7-9	.	TGTGCCAGCAACCCCATAGGGGGAGACACTGAAGCTTTCTTT	CASNPIGGDTEAFF
TRBJ1-2	.	TRBV3-1	.	TGTGCCAGCAGCCAAGGCGCGCAGGCTTATGGCTACACCTTC	CASSQGAQAYGYTF
TRBJ2-7	.	TRBV12-3/TRBV12-4	.	TGTGCCAGCAGTTTTGGGAAGTGGGGCGAGCAGTACTTC	CASSFGKWGEQYF
TRBJ1-6	.	TRBV7-2	.	TGTGCCAGCAGCCCCGGTAGTGGTTCACCCCTCCACTTT	CASSPGSGSPLHF
TRBJ1-5	TRBD1	TRBV20-1	few	TGCAGTGCTAAGGGACAGCTCCCCTATAGCAATCAGCCCCAGCATTTT	CSAKGQLPYSNQPQHF
TRBJ1-5	.	TRBV24-1	.	TGTGCCACCAGGGGACGAGAGGTTTTCTGTCAGCCCCAGCATTTT	CATRGREVFCQPQHF
TRBJ2-2	.	TRBV6-1	.	TGTGCCAGCGAATGGCAGGGGGGCAACACCGGGGAGCTGTTTTTT	CASEWQGGNTGELFF
TRBJ1-2	TRBD1	TRBV6-5	.	TGTGCCAGCAGCGTCGGGACAGGGTTTCGGCGCTACACCTTC	CASSVGTGFRRYTF
TRBJ2-3	TRBD2	TRBV6-6	.	TGTGCCAGCCTCCCTTTGAGCGGGGGGGCTACAGATACGCAGTATTTT	CASLPLSGGATDTQYF
TRBJ2-6	.	TRBV7-9	few	TGTGCCAGCAGCCCTCATGGGACTTCTGGGGCCAACGTCCTGACTTTC	CASSPHGTSGANVLTF
TRBJ2-6	.	TRBV2	.	TGTGCCAGCAGGGCCCCTTTGCGGGCCAACGTCCTGACTTTC	CASRAPLRANVLTF
TRBJ2-1	TRBD2	TRBV20-1	.	TGCAGTGCCGATAGCGGGGGGTCCTACAATGAGCAGTTCTTC	CSADSGGSYNEQFF
TRBJ1-2	.	TRBV28	.	TGTGCCAGCATTTCACAGAACTGTGGCTACACCTTC	CASISQNCGYTF
TRBJ1-2	.	TRBV12-3/TRBV12-4	.	TGTGCCAGCAGTCTCTACAAGGGGGGGAACTATGGCTACACCTTC	CASSLYKGGNYGYTF
TRBJ1-6	TRBD1	TRBV6-5	few	TGTGCCAGCAGCCGTACGGGACAGGGGTTTGGTTCACCCCTCCACTTT	CASSRTGQGFGSPLHF
TRBJ1-2	.	TRBV2	.	TGTGCCAGCCGGGGCCAGACAGGCTCTAACTATGGCTACACCTTC	CASRGQTGSNYGYTF